These 9 T cell receptor beta chains were all obtained from the same sample, sequenced in a study of blood T cells in healthy people across ages. Together with a sample-barcoded 5' primer, a J-beta primer mix was included in a second PCR lasting about 7 to 11 cycles. TCRdb recomputed calls from the 5' RACE reads with MiXCR, one row per CDR3 protein. The sample consists of fewer than 2,000,000 distinct CDR3 sequences, about 32% of them appearing once. Material: blood. These receptors were taken from a woman aged 25 to 39 in good health.

Only a few counts were recorded for this clonotype. CDR3: CASSSPRGVQRLEQYF. For the CDR3, the DNA is TGTGCCAGCAGTTCCCCAAGGGGGGTCCAACGCTTGGAGCAGTACTTC. This chain connects TRBV28 to TRBJ2-5; D possibly uses TRBD1 or TRBD2 (6 bases each). Germline V lookup: CDR1 MDHEN, CDR2 SYDVKM. Trimming left V 4 bases short and J 11 bases short, with 26 bases between. The CDR3 covers 16 residues.

This clonotype was seen ten or more times. J is TRBJ2-7 and V is TRBV12-3 or TRBV12-4, with D maybe TRBD2 (6 bases). CDR3 length: 14 residues. The V gene lost 3 bases and the J gene lost 0 bases, with 9 bases spanning the gap. The CDR3 loop reads CASSFGGVSYEQYF. The CDR3 DNA reads as TGTGCCAGCAGTTTCGGGGGTGTCTCCTACGAGCAGTACTTC.

The chain is built from TRBV30 and TRBJ1-1; no clear D. Trimming took 5 bases from V and 0 from J, leaving 10 bases between them. This CDR3 is 13 amino acids long. CDR1 and CDR2 from the germline V gene are GTSNPN and SVGIG (reference sequence). The CDR3 DNA reads as TGTGCCTGGGGGGTGGAGCTGAACACTGAAGCTTTCTTT. Its translation is CAWGVELNTEAFF.

This clonotype came up a few times. The J gene is TRBJ2-7, the V gene TRBV6-5, with unresolved D. V was pared by 6 bases and J by 6 bases, with 15 bases between. This CDR3 region has 13 residues. CDR1 is MNHEY and CDR2 is SVGAGI in the germline V gene. The DNA of the CDR3 is TGTGCCAGCAGCCGATTCAACACCGGCGAGCAGTACTTC. This gives the protein CASSRFNTGEQYF.

About this clonotype itself: Being one base from a much bigger clone, this may be a read error. The genes are TRBV20-1 and TRBJ2-6; D is unclear. Germline CDR1 reads DFQATT; CDR2 reads SNEGSKA (reference sequence). The length of the CDR3 is 13 residues. The CDR3 nucleotides read TGCGGTGCTAGACTCTCTGGGGCCAACGTCCTGACTTTC. It yields the protein CGARLSGANVLTF.

This clonotype appeared many times. The genes are TRBV4-1 and TRBJ2-3, with D maybe TRBD2 (5 bases). V lost 1 base and J 0 bases, leaving 8 bases between the germline ends. Per the germline V gene, CDR1 is MGHRA and CDR2 is YSYEKL. This CDR3 contains 15 residues. Here the CDR3 reads CASSQVRGSTDTQYF. The CDR3 region has the DNA TGCGCCAGCAGCCAAGTTCGGGGTAGCACAGATACGCAGTATTTT.

This sequence joins TRBV13 and TRBJ1-1; D unresolved. Germline V gene data show CDR1 as PRHDT and CDR2 as FYEKMQ (reference sequence). There are 15 residues in the CDR3. Trimming removed 1 base at V and 0 bases at J, with 9 bases between. The CDR3 nucleotides are TGTGCCAGCAGCTTAGCTCGGGAGCTGAACACTGAAGCTTTCTTT. Protein: CASSLARELNTEAFF.

Only a few counts were recorded for this clonotype. The CDR3 loop is CASRGTGAYNEQFF. Here the CDR3 DNA reads TGTGCCAGCAGGGGGACAGGGGCGTACAATGAGCAGTTCTTC. The chain employs TRBV6-6 and TRBJ2-1; 10 nucleotides line up with TRBD1. The V gene end was trimmed by 6 bases and the J gene end by 4 bases; junction bases not matched to a gene: 3. CDR1 and CDR2 (germline): MNHNY, SVGAGI (reference sequence). This CDR3 is built from 14 residues.

This clonotype came up a few times. The V gene is TRBV9, the J gene TRBJ2-3, with TRBD2 matching over 7 bases. Per the germline V gene, CDR1 is SGDLS and CDR2 is YYNGEE. The CDR3 is made up of 13 amino acids. J lost 6 bases, V lost 2 bases, and 3 bases had no gene match. In DNA, the CDR3 is TGTGCCAGCAGCGTTGCTAGCGGTGATACGCAGTATTTT. It specifies CASSVASGDTQYF.